These 27 T cell receptor beta chains share one sample of origin, sequenced in a study of molecular identifiers for immune sequencing clone quantification. MiXCR, applied by TCRdb to the PCR reads, yields one record per CDR3 protein. Of about 640,000 distinct CDR3 sequences in the sample, approximately 20% were seen once. The sample comprised naive CD8+ T cells from blood, with Jurkat cell RNA spiked in. The subset is: FACS-sorted CD8+CD4-CCR7+CD45RA+ naive T cells. These TCRs come from a human donor in good health. Some libraries in this study had Jurkat cell RNA spiked in.

This clonotype was recorded many times. The V gene is TRBV5-6, the J gene TRBJ2-4; 7 positions match TRBD1. The CDR3 sequence is 13 residues long. From germline, CDR1 is SGHDT and CDR2 YYEEEE. With V trimmed by 0 bases and J by 9 bases, 3 bases remained unmatched. CDR3 coding DNA: TGTGCCAGCAGCTTGGGGACAGGCACCATTCAGTACTTC. Its protein product is CASSLGTGTIQYF.

The gene calls are TRBV1 and TRBJ2-1. TRBV1 represents a pseudogene. This CDR3 is 14 amino acids long. CDR3 in amino acids: CTSSQDEPYAEQFF. In DNA, the CDR3 is TGCACCAGCAGCCAAGATGAACCTTACGCTGAGCAGTTCTTC.

This clonotype has a count of ten or more. This sequence joins TRBV2 and TRBJ2-3, with D perhaps given as TRBD1 or TRBD2 (5 bases each). V was clipped by 8 bases and J by 2 bases, with 17 bases between them. There are 15 residues in the CDR3. CDR1 is SNHLY, CDR2 FYNNEI, per germline. The CDR3 DNA sequence: TGTGCCAGCCGGGACCCGACTTCAGTCACAGATACGCAGTATTTT. It codes for CASRDPTSVTDTQYF.

The V and J genes are TRBV23-1 and TRBJ2-1; TRBD2 matches 10 bases. TRBV23-1 is placed among ORFs of uncertain function. The CDR3 consists of 16 residues. Unmatched junction bases numbered 14, after V lost 8 bases and J lost 7 bases. The CDR3 protein is CASVIRIAGGRNEQFF. DNA of the CDR3: TGCGCCAGCGTAATTCGAATAGCGGGGGGCCGGAATGAGCAGTTCTTC.

This chain's CDR3 is CASSLPTGSPVGEQFF. As DNA, the CDR3 is TGTGCCAGCAGCCTTCCAACAGGGAGCCCTGTCGGTGAGCAGTTCTTC. This rearrangement joins TRBV7-9 to TRBJ2-1; maybe TRBD1 (6 bases). CDR1 is SEHNR, CDR2 FQNEAQ, per germline (reference sequence). The CDR3 runs 16 residues. The ends were cut back, 5 bases at V and 9 bases at J, with 23 bases in the middle.

This clonotype has a handful of counts. The chain uses TRBV9 and TRBJ2-1; D gene ambiguous. This CDR3 comprises 13 residues. The V and J ends lost 0 bases and 15 bases respectively, with 16 bases between them. The V gene's germline CDR1 is SGDLS and CDR2 YYNGEE. As DNA, the CDR3 is TGTGCCAGCAGCGTAGGTGGTGCTACCCTACCGTTCTTC. It yields the protein CASSVGGATLPFF.

In its sample, this clonotype was seen many times. The chain carries TRBV5-1 and TRBJ2-2; D uncertain. This CDR3 has 12 amino acids. CDR1 is SGHRS and CDR2 is YFSETQ in the germline V gene. Trimming removed 4 bases at V and 6 bases at J, with 7 bases between. The CDR3 is CASSHSPGELFF. Here the CDR3 DNA reads TGCGCCAGCAGCCACAGTCCCGGGGAGCTGTTTTTT.

In regard to this clonotype: At one end, the junction sequence differs from germline, possibly due to a read error. This CDR3 reads CSSSHGQGAYEQYF. CDR3 sequence (DNA): TGCTCCAGCAGCCACGGACAGGGGGCCTACGAGCAGTACTTC. V is TRBV4-1 and J is TRBJ2-7; 10 positions agree with TRBD1. The length of the CDR3 is 14 residues. Germline assignment: CDR1 MGHRA and CDR2 YSYEKL.

This sequence joins TRBV25-1 and TRBJ2-1, with a weak D call TRBD1 (5 bases). The CDR3 runs to 15 residues. The V gene lost 5 bases and the J gene lost 6 bases, with 17 bases spanning the gap. CDR1 and CDR2 (germline): MGHDK, SYGVNS. The CDR3 DNA sequence: TGTGCCAGCAGTTTCGGCCAGGGAATTCGCAATGAGCAGTTCTTC. Protein product: CASSFGQGIRNEQFF.

This clonotype occurred many times. The J gene is TRBJ2-3, the V gene TRBV7-9; D perhaps matches TRBD1 (7 bases). The V gene lost 5 bases and the J gene lost 3 bases, with 27 bases spanning the gap. Germline values: CDR1 SEHNR, CDR2 FQNEAQ (reference sequence). The CDR3 totals 19 residues. CDR3 loop: CASSDTLTWTGGITDTQYF. In DNA form, the CDR3 reads TGTGCCAGCAGCGATACTTTAACTTGGACAGGCGGGATTACAGATACGCAGTATTTT.

The J gene is TRBJ2-7, the V gene TRBV19, with 7 nucleotides matching TRBD2. CDR1 is LNHDA and CDR2 is SQIVND in the germline V gene (reference sequence). The length of the CDR3 is 15 residues. V lost 1 base, J lost 2 bases, and 5 bases stayed unmatched. The CDR3 DNA follows: TGTGCCAGTAGTATAGGGCTAGCGGACCCCTACGAGCAGTACTTC. Its protein product is CASSIGLADPYEQYF.

This clonotype was observed at least ten times. The chain employs TRBV28 and TRBJ1-2, with D maybe TRBD1 (6 bases). Germline V gene sequence: CDR1 MDHEN, CDR2 SYDVKM. V was cut by 1 base and J by 2 bases, with 11 bases left in between. This CDR3 spans 15 amino acids. The DNA of the CDR3 is TGTGCCAGCAGTTTATCACGCGGGGGCAACTATGGCTACACCTTC. Residues: CASSLSRGGNYGYTF.

A remark on this clonotype: Just one base apart from a much larger clone, this may be a read error. The CDR3 loop is CASSSGLTGIFPGDTQYF. For the CDR3, the DNA is TGTGCCAGCAGCTCCGGTTTGACCGGGATCTTTCCAGGGGATACGCAGTATTTT. The J gene is TRBJ2-3, the V gene TRBV5-6; D may be TRBD1 or TRBD2 (5 bases each). The germline V gene encodes CDR1 SGHDT and CDR2 YYEEEE. With 3 bases removed from V and 6 bases from J, the gap between germline ends came to 26 bases. This CDR3 spans 18 amino acids.

This clonotype was seen just once. One junction end disagrees with the germline gene, perhaps due to a read error. The rearrangement joins TRBV4-3 to TRBJ1-6, with TRBD1 matching 7 bases. CDR3 length equals 17 residues. Germline V CDR1 and CDR2: LGHNA, YSLEER. The CDR3 DNA reads as TGCGCCAGCGGCCAATCTTACAGGGGTCTCGATAATTCACCCCTCCACTTT. Translating gives CASGQSYRGLDNSPLHF.

This clonotype was recorded many times. The V and J genes are TRBV4-3 and TRBJ2-3; 8 nucleotides align to TRBD2. J was trimmed by 1 base and V by 0 bases; bases with no gene match: 0. The CDR3 runs 15 residues. Germline-derived CDR1 and CDR2 are LGHNA and YSLEER. The chain's CDR3 is CASSQDSGGTDTQYF. As DNA, the CDR3 is TGCGCCAGCAGCCAAGATAGCGGGGGCACAGATACGCAGTATTTT.

The chain links TRBV2 to TRBJ2-1, with D perhaps TRBD2 (5 bases). Germline CDR1 and CDR2: SNHLY and FYNNEI. V shed 3 bases and J shed 10 bases, with 10 bases lying between them. The CDR3 sequence is 12 residues long. DNA of the CDR3: TGTGCCAGCAGTGATGTAGCGCGGGAGCAGTTCTTC. It is translated as CASSDVAREQFF.

This clonotype has a count of ten or more. The V and J genes are TRBV6-2 or TRBV6-3 and TRBJ1-1; the match to TRBD1 covers 7 bases. This CDR3 has 14 residues. V dropped 2 bases and J dropped 4; count of bases not matched to a gene: 4. The germline V gene has CDR1 MNHEY and CDR2 SVGEGT. CDR3 in amino acids: CASSYHAGGTEAFF. The CDR3 DNA reads as TGTGCCAGCAGTTACCACGCAGGGGGCACTGAAGCTTTCTTT.

The rearrangement uses TRBV10-3 and TRBJ1-1; unclear D gene. The V gene lost 6 bases and the J gene lost 3 bases, with 17 bases spanning the gap. Germline lookup yields CDR1 ENHRY and CDR2 SYGVKD. This CDR3 has 15 amino acids. The DNA for the CDR3 is TGTGCCATCAGGAGGGTGGGCGAGTTTGACACTGAAGCTTTCTTT. Translation gives CAIRRVGEFDTEAFF.

This clonotype is a singleton in its sample. A single base separates this from a much larger clone, so it may be a read error. This chain uses TRBV7-9 with TRBJ2-3; D assignment may be TRBD1 or TRBD2 (5 bases each). The germline V and J ends were trimmed by 5 bases and 4 bases, with 13 bases remaining between them. In germline, CDR1 is SEHNR, CDR2 FQNEAQ (reference sequence). The CDR3 covers 14 residues. CDR3 loop: CASSDRGSADTQYF. CDR3 DNA sequence: TGTGCCAGCAGCGACCGGGGCAGTGCAGATACGCAGTATTTT. The variable domain in full, with the rest retrieved from reference TRBV7-9 and TRBJ2-3, is DTGVSQNPRHKITKRGQNVTFRCDPISEHNRLYWYRQTLGQGPEFLTYFQNEAQLEKSRLLSDRFSAERPKGSFSTLEIQRTEQGDSAMYLCASSDRGSADTQYFGPGTRLTVL.

This clonotype was found many times. The chain employs TRBV6-6 and TRBJ2-2, with no clear D. V was pared by 10 bases and J by 6 bases, with 6 bases between. Germline CDR1 MNHNY, CDR2 SVGAGI (reference sequence). The CDR3 loop spans 10 amino acids. CDR3 loop: CATFAGELFF. In DNA form, the CDR3 reads TGTGCCACCTTCGCCGGGGAGCTGTTTTTT.

This clonotype was seen many times. V is TRBV20-1 and J is TRBJ2-1; 9 bases map to TRBD2. With 0 bases clipped from V and 4 bases from J, the junction kept 7 bases outside the gene matches. CDR1 is DFQATT, CDR2 SNEGSKA, per germline (reference sequence). The length of the CDR3 is 16 residues. For the CDR3, the DNA is TGCAGTGCTAGAGATCGGCGGGGGGGCCTTTACAATGAGCAGTTCTTC. Encoded protein: CSARDRRGGLYNEQFF.

This clonotype was counted ten times or more. The V and J genes are TRBV6-6 and TRBJ1-6, with a tentative D call TRBD1 (5 bases). The germline CDR1 and CDR2 sequences are MNHNY and SVGAGI (reference sequence). The V and J ends lost 2 bases and 7 bases respectively, with 18 bases between them. The CDR3 consists of 17 residues. CDR3 coding DNA: TGTGCCAGCAGTTACACCCGGGGTACGACAGAGAATTCACCCCTCCACTTT. Translated, it gives CASSYTRGTTENSPLHF.

Comment on this clonotype: This sequence may be a read error, since a much larger clone differs from it by one base. The CDR3 does not end in the conserved phenylalanine or tryptophan, so this is likely a read error. V gene TRBV27 combines with J gene TRBJ2-5; 7 nucleotides agree with TRBD1. V gave up 5 bases and J gave up 4 bases; unmatched junction bases: 7. The CDR3 is 14 amino acids. From germline, CDR1 is MNHEY and CDR2 SMNVEV (reference sequence). The CDR3 reads CASSAGGIGETQYS. As DNA, the CDR3 is TGTGCCAGCAGTGCAGGGGGAATTGGAGAGACCCAGTACTCC.

The chain's CDR3 is CAVAQGNSGNTIYF. The CDR3 bases are TGTGCCGTGGCCCAGGGAAACTCTGGAAACACCATATATTTT. The chain carries TRBV19 and TRBJ1-3; D perhaps matches TRBD1 (5 bases). Per the germline V gene, CDR1 is LNHDA and CDR2 is SQIVND (reference sequence). This CDR3 is built from 14 residues. Trimming took 11 bases from V and 0 from J, leaving 14 bases between them.

This clonotype occurred many times. The chain joins TRBV5-1 to TRBJ2-7; D unresolved. V lost 7 bases and J 0 bases, leaving 14 bases between the germline ends. Germline V gene lookup returns CDR1 SGHRS and CDR2 YFSETQ. The CDR3 is 14 residues long. The CDR3 loop is CASVKGPGSYEQYF. The CDR3 DNA follows: TGCGCCAGCGTCAAAGGTCCAGGCTCCTACGAGCAGTACTTC.

Ten or more counts support this clonotype. The CDR3 spells CASRASTGNQPQHF. In DNA, the CDR3 is TGTGCCAGCAGAGCTAGCACAGGGAATCAGCCCCAGCATTTT. V and J are TRBV28 and TRBJ1-5, with D perhaps matching TRBD1 (6 bases). CDR3 length: 14 residues. Looked up from germline, CDR1 is MDHEN and CDR2 is SYDVKM. V lost 6 bases and J lost 4, with 13 bases in between.

The chain combines TRBV9 with TRBJ2-7; a possible D gene is TRBD2 (6 bases). The germline CDR1 and CDR2 sequences are SGDLS and YYNGEE. This CDR3 is built from 14 residues. V lost 5 bases, J lost 7 bases, and 19 bases lay in between. The CDR3: CASSSPPRGGEQYF. In DNA, the CDR3 is TGTGCCAGCAGTTCCCCCCCAAGGGGAGGTGAGCAGTACTTC.